A single sample gave rise to the 18 T cell receptor beta chains below, sequenced in a study of cytomegalovirus exposure and HLA in healthy donors. 60 Vbeta and 13 Jbeta primers were used in PCR. TCRdb's copy holds only in-frame clones and misses some; the assay was immunoSEQ multiplex PCR. The sample lists about 160,000 clones; about four fifths were seen once. Material for sequencing was PBMCs. The receptors were sampled from a man in his fifties in good health and CMV-seropositive.

The CDR3 DNA reads as TGTGCCTGGAGTGGGGGAGAATCCGATGAAAAACTGTTTTTT. As protein: CAWSGGESDEKLFF. The chain has TRBV30 and TRBJ1-4; D is unclear. The V gene's germline CDR1 is GTSNPN and CDR2 SVGIG (reference sequence). The CDR3 covers 14 residues. Trimming shortened V by 1 base and J by 6 bases, and 12 bases separated the two germline ends.

V usage is TRBV19 and J usage is TRBJ1-2; D not certain. The germline CDR1 and CDR2 sequences are LNHDA and SQIVND (reference sequence). CDR3 size: 16 residues. V was trimmed by 1 base and J by 4 bases, leaving 16 bases between them. In nucleotides, the CDR3 is TGTGCCAGTAGTATAGTATCTCCGGGGTCCAGCTATGGCTACACCTTC. This codes for CASSIVSPGSSYGYTF.

The chain joins TRBV27 to TRBJ2-3; D unresolved. Germline V lookup: CDR1 MNHEY, CDR2 SMNVEV (reference sequence). The germline V and J ends were trimmed by 4 bases and 6 bases, with 8 bases remaining between them. This CDR3 region has 12 residues. This chain's CDR3 is CASSSTGDTQYF. As DNA, the CDR3 is TGTGCCAGCAGTTCCACCGGGGATACGCAGTATTTT.

The chain joins TRBV28 to TRBJ2-7, with a tentative D call TRBD1 (6 bases). Trimming left V 4 bases short and J 3 bases short, with 16 bases between. CDR1 MDHEN and CDR2 SYDVKM come from the germline V gene. The CDR3 has 15 residues. The CDR3 DNA follows: TGTGCCAGCAGTTCGACAGGACAGAGCTACTACGAGCAGTACTTC. It translates to CASSSTGQSYYEQYF.

The gene calls are TRBV5-1 and TRBJ2-7; no clear D. Deletions cut 4 bases from V and 3 bases from J, with 8 bases between. Germline CDR1 SGHRS, CDR2 YFSETQ. The length of the CDR3 is 12 residues. CDR3 protein: CASSALGYEQYF. In DNA, the CDR3 is TGCGCCAGCAGCGCGCTAGGCTACGAGCAGTACTTC.

CDR3: CASTLRGQGNTGELFF. The CDR3 DNA reads as TGTGCCAGCACCTTGAGGGGACAGGGGAACACCGGGGAGCTGTTTTTT. The V and J genes are TRBV28 and TRBJ2-2; 9 nucleotides line up with TRBD1. This CDR3 spans 16 amino acids. Germline V lookup: CDR1 MDHEN, CDR2 SYDVKM. The trim removed 7 bases at V and 1 base at J, leaving 7 bases unmatched.

V gene TRBV29-1 combines with J gene TRBJ2-5; D not certain. Germline-derived CDR1 and CDR2 are SQVTM and ANQGSEA. This CDR3 region has 12 residues. V was trimmed by 3 bases and J by 5 bases, leaving 10 bases between them. CDR3 nucleotide sequence: TGCAGCGTTGATATCCAGGCGGAGACCCAGTACTTC. Protein: CSVDIQAETQYF.

The genes are TRBV11-2 and TRBJ2-5; D is unresolved. Matching the DNA end better, TRBJ2-7 makes the J call doubtful. Germline values: CDR1 SGHAT, CDR2 FQNNGV. The CDR3 runs to 13 residues. DNA of the CDR3: TGTGCCAGCAGCTTAGAGTTCCACTACGAGCAGTACTTC. It yields the protein CASSLEFHYEQYF.

J is TRBJ1-5 and V is TRBV6-1; D not certain. Germline V lookup: CDR1 MNHNS, CDR2 SASEGT. The CDR3 loop spans 13 amino acids. V was shortened by 4 bases and J by 4 bases, with 8 bases between the two germline ends. DNA for the CDR3: TGTGCCAGCAGTGCTGGCAATAATCAGCCCCAGCATTTT. It specifies CASSAGNNQPQHF.

The rearrangement joins TRBV5-8 to TRBJ2-1; TRBD2 might be the D (6 bases). The CDR3 sequence is 14 residues long. Germline V gene sequence: CDR1 SGHTS, CDR2 YDEGEE. CDR3 residues: CATFPGTLYNEQFF. The DNA for the CDR3 is TGTGCTACCTTTCCCGGGACTCTCTACAATGAGCAGTTCTTC. The whole variable domain, remainder taken from reference TRBV5-8 and TRBJ2-1, is EAGVTQSPTHLIKTRGQQATLRCSPISGHTSVYWYQQALGLGLQFLLWYDEGEERNRGNFPPRFSGRQFPNYSSELNVNALELEDSALYLCATFPGTLYNEQFFGPGTRLTVL.

The table lists this clone with a count of one. V and J are TRBV28 and TRBJ1-1, with D maybe TRBD1 (5 bases). This CDR3 has 14 amino acids. The V end was cut by 4 bases, the J end by 11 bases, with 20 bases between. Per germline, CDR1 MDHEN and CDR2 SYDVKM. In DNA, the CDR3 is TGTGCCAGCAGTTACCGGACACGTTCAGTTGGGGCTTTCTTT. This codes for CASSYRTRSVGAFF.

The chain links TRBV6-5 to TRBJ1-2; no firm D call. The CDR3 is made up of 15 amino acids. V lost 6 bases and J lost 6, with 20 bases in between. The germline V gene has CDR1 MNHEY and CDR2 SVGAGI. CDR3 nucleotide sequence: TGTGCCAGCAGAGGCCCTTACGGGGTTGACCATGGCTACACCTTC. Translating it yields CASRGPYGVDHGYTF.

The V gene is TRBV4-2, the J gene TRBJ2-3; tentatively, D is TRBD2 (5 bases). Trimming took 6 bases from V and 6 from J, leaving 16 bases between them. This CDR3 is built from 14 residues. From germline, CDR1 is LGHNA and CDR2 YNFKEQ. DNA for the CDR3: TGTGCCAGCAGTTCCTCTGGTTCGGGGGATACGCAGTATTTT. It encodes CASSSSGSGDTQYF.

The chain uses TRBV27 and TRBJ1-6; D unclear. Germline CDR1 MNHEY, CDR2 SMNVEV (reference sequence). There are 16 residues in the CDR3. Between the trimmed V and J ends, which lost 6 bases and 9 bases, there was a span of 21 bases. This CDR3 reads CASSLTPGRAGSPLHF. CDR3 nucleotide sequence: TGTGCCAGCAGCCTAACCCCGGGGAGGGCGGGTTCACCCCTCCACTTT.

The chain joins TRBV5-1 to TRBJ2-1; TRBD2 matches at 12 bases. This CDR3 comprises 18 residues. V was clipped by 4 bases and J by 1 base; unmatched bases: 9. Germline V lookup: CDR1 SGHRS, CDR2 YFSETQ. The CDR3 reads CASSPVPLAGGSYNEQFF. The CDR3 DNA reads TGCGCCAGCAGCCCCGTCCCACTAGCGGGAGGTTCCTACAATGAGCAGTTCTTC.

The chain carries TRBV2 and TRBJ2-7; TRBD1 matches 9 bases. With V trimmed by 7 bases and J by 3 bases, 7 bases remained unmatched. The germline V gene has CDR1 SNHLY and CDR2 FYNNEI. The CDR3 totals 14 residues. This chain's CDR3 is CASNGQGTSYEQYF. The DNA for the CDR3 is TGTGCCAGCAACGGACAGGGGACAAGCTACGAGCAGTACTTC.

The chain links TRBV27 to TRBJ2-4, with D perhaps TRBD1 (6 bases). CDR3 length equals 13 residues. From germline, CDR1 is MNHEY and CDR2 SMNVEV (reference sequence). V lost 6 bases and J lost 8, with 14 bases in between. This CDR3 is CASRKTGWDIQYF. The CDR3 nucleotides read TGTGCCAGCAGAAAAACAGGGTGGGACATTCAGTACTTC.

The chain combines TRBV5-1 with TRBJ1-3; weak D call: TRBD1 (6 bases). Trimming left V 2 bases short and J 4 bases short, with 10 bases between. Per the germline V gene, CDR1 is SGHRS and CDR2 is YFSETQ. The CDR3 extends over 14 amino acids. For the CDR3, the DNA is TGCGCCAGCAGCTTACAGGGTACGGGAAACACCATATATTTT. Translating it yields CASSLQGTGNTIYF.